This TCR beta chain was sequenced during a study of CD8+CD57+ T cells in acquired aplastic anemia. Findings and caveats of the study: Overlap between patients and controls comprised roughly 28 CD8+ CDR3 sequences.

TCR beta VDJ combinations and CDR3 sequences were profiled from genomic DNA. Each CDR3 protein gets one entry after TCRdb re-called the reads with MiXCR. The repertoire holds around 190,000 distinct CDR3 sequences, around half seen once, with around a sixth in the top ten. This clonotype came up many times. Its antigen is as yet unknown. The CDR3 length is 16 residues. Germline lookup yields CDR1 MNHEY and CDR2 SVGAGI. Trimming took 0 bases from V and 4 from J, leaving 10 bases between them. Input material: sorted CD4+, CD8+, or CD8+CD57+ T cells (not recorded which) from PBMCs. The sequence was obtained from a human donor in good health, serving as a control. V and J are TRBV6-5 and TRBJ2-6; the D is unclear. DNA of the CDR3: TGTGCCAGCAGTTACTCTCTACCGGCCGGGGCCAACGTCCTGACTTTC. This encodes CASSYSLPAGANVLTF.